A selection of T cell receptor beta chains follows, all from one sample in a study of T cells in Graves' hyperthyroidism and ophthalmopathy. TCRdb redid the calling of the multiplex PCR reads with MiXCR, one entry per CDR3 protein. The data hold hundreds of thousands of distinct CDR3 sequences, with around 15% observed a single time. Sequenced sample: blood. The receptors come from a woman between 18 and 29 years old with Graves' hyperthyroidism. Both conserved end residues are part of each CDR3. The D gene is left open where the match is weak. Not every row has a clone size; where given, it reads once, few, many or a size class.

J gene | D gene | V gene | clone size | CDR3 DNA | CDR3 protein
TRBJ1-1 | - | TRBV18 | many | TGTGCCAGCTCACCAACGGACACTAACACTGAAGCTTTCTTT | CASSPTDTNTEAFF
TRBJ1-5 | - | TRBV24-1 | many | TGTGCCACCAGTGAAAACAGCCTCAATCAGCCCCAGCATTTT | CATSENSLNQPQHF
TRBJ1-5 | TRBD1 | TRBV2 | many | TGTGCCAGCAGTGATGGCTCAGGGGGCGCGGGTCAGCCCCAGCATTTT | CASSDGSGGAGQPQHF
TRBJ2-7 | - | TRBV9 | few | TGTGCCAGCAGCGCGGGGGACAACGGCGAGCAGTACTTC | CASSAGDNGEQYF
TRBJ2-1 | TRBD1 | TRBV12-3/TRBV12-4 | - | TGTGCCAGCAGTTCCCGGGACAGGAAGTACAATGAGCAGCTCTTC | CASSSRDRKYNEQLF
TRBJ2-7 | TRBD2 | TRBV11-2 | many | TGTGCCAGCAGCTTAGGAGCGGGAGGGCCTAGGTCCTACGAGCAGTACTTC | CASSLGAGGPRSYEQYF
TRBJ2-1 | - | TRBV14 | - | TGTGCCAGCAGCCACCAAGGGGGGAAATACAATGAGCAGTTCTTC | CASSHQGGKYNEQFF
TRBJ1-5 | - | TRBV5-1 | many | TGCGCCAGCAGCTTGGGAGGCCCTGGGCAGCCCCAGCATTTT | CASSLGGPGQPQHF
TRBJ2-3 | TRBD1 | TRBV20-1 | many | TGCAGTGCTAGAGATTGGGGACAGGCTAAATGGAGGAGAGATAGCACAGATACGCAGTATTTT | CSARDWGQAKWRRDSTDTQYF
TRBJ2-3 | - | TRBV7-8 | many | TGTGCCAGCAGCGCGACCACCACAGATACGCAGTATTTT | CASSATTTDTQYF
TRBJ2-7 | TRBD1 | TRBV27 | few | TGTGCCAGCAGTTCAACCGGGACAGCCAACTACGAGCAGTACTTC | CASSSTGTANYEQYF
TRBJ1-6 | - | TRBV28 | few | TGTGCCAGCAGCCACACCGGGACAAGGGATTCACCCCTCCACTTT | CASSHTGTRDSPLHF
TRBJ2-5 | TRBD2 | TRBV14 | - | TGTGCCAGCAGCCCTAGCGGGGGAGAAGAGACCCAGTACTTC | CASSPSGGEETQYF
TRBJ2-7 | - | TRBV5-8 | many | TGTGCCAGCAGCCACCGTAGGGTCCCGAACTACGAGCAGTACTTC | CASSHRRVPNYEQYF
TRBJ1-4 | - | TRBV5-1 | - | TGTGCCAGCAGCTTGTGGGCAGGGGCTAATGAAAAACTGTTTTTT | CASSLWAGANEKLFF
TRBJ2-1 | - | TRBV19 | - | TGTGCCAGTAGTACTGTAGGCCGTAGGGGGATAGCCGACAATGAGCAGTTCTTC | CASSTVGRRGIADNEQFF
TRBJ2-2 | TRBD2 | TRBV12-5 | - | TGTGCTAGTGGTTTGGTACAATCGGGGCCGGGACTAGCGGGAGCGGCCGGGGAGCTGTTTTTT | CASGLVQSGPGLAGAAGELFF
TRBJ2-1 | - | TRBV6-1 | many | TGTGCCAGCAGTTACAACGGGCCTCGGGAGCAGTTCTTC | CASSYNGPREQFF
TRBJ1-1 | - | TRBV6-4 | few | TGTGCCAGCAGTGACGAAACAGGGAAGGGGACGAACACTGAAGCTTTCTTT | CASSDETGKGTNTEAFF
TRBJ1-4 | - | TRBV7-9 | - | TGTGCCAGCAGCTTGGGGACCGCCCTTGAAAAACTGTTTTTT | CASSLGTALEKLFF
TRBJ2-1 | - | TRBV15 | many | TGTGCCACCAGCAGAGGGCAATTGCCCTCCTACAATGAGCAGTTCTTC | CATSRGQLPSYNEQFF
TRBJ2-1 | - | TRBV12-3/TRBV12-4 | many | TGTGCCAGCAGTTTAGCGGCCCAGTGGGATGAGCAGTTCTTC | CASSLAAQWDEQFF
TRBJ2-3 | - | TRBV20-1 | - | TGCAGTGCTAGAGACGGGGGACCCACAGATACGCAGTATTTT | CSARDGGPTDTQYF
TRBJ1-1 | TRBD1 | TRBV6-1 | many | TGTGCCAGCAGAACTCAGGGGGGAAGAAACTTGAACACTGAAGCTTTCTTT | CASRTQGGRNLNTEAFF
TRBJ2-3 | TRBD2 | TRBV6-1 | - | TGTGCCATTACTAGCGGGGGCACAGATACGCAGTATTTT | CAITSGGTDTQYF
TRBJ2-2 | - | TRBV11-2 | many | TGTGCCAGCAGCTTGGCTATTGGCACCGGGGAGCTGTTTTTT | CASSLAIGTGELFF
TRBJ2-7 | TRBD2 | TRBV10-3 | few | TGTGCCATCACCCAGGGACTAGCGGTCTCCTACGAGCAGTACTTC | CAITQGLAVSYEQYF
TRBJ1-6 | - | TRBV19 | - | TGTGCCAGTAGTACCGACAGACTCTCCTATAATTCACCCCTCCACTTT | CASSTDRLSYNSPLHF